This T cell receptor (beta chain) was recorded in a study of T-cell reconstitution after alpha-beta-depleted transplantation in children (dated by TCRdb to the mid-2010s). Looking at the study overall: T-cell immune reconstitution after TCRalphabeta/CD19-depleted allogeneic hematopoietic cell transplantation in children was quantitatively tracked in the study by means of TCR repertoire profiling.

Library prep was done by PCR. Sequencing was carried out with an Illumina HiSeq 2500. Molecular barcoding was employed in the preparation of TCR libraries, with unique molecular identifiers being used to normalize TCRbeta repertoire quantification. TCRdb trimmed public reads at Q25 via fastp, called clones via MiXCR and kept in-frame beta chains. Records with the same CDR3 protein are collapsed into one entry carrying the most frequent genes and DNA. This sample holds approximately 200,000 distinct CDR3 sequences; roughly 15% were observed only once. The ten largest clones represent about 13% of the sample. The sample holds many counts of this clonotype. No antigen is known for it. There are no base qualities to consult, and no much larger clone falls within one base. Material: PBMCs from the stem cell graft donor, obtained from the stem cell graft. The origin of this receptor is a human donor who donated a stem cell graft to a child with acute lymphoblastic leukemia.

The bases are TGTGCCAGCAGGCCCCTAAGGGTCCAAACAGATACGCAGTATTTT. This encodes CASRPLRVQTDTQYF. The chain employs TRBV7-2 and TRBJ2-3; confidence is insufficient to name the D gene. From the germline V gene, CDR1 is SGHTA and CDR2 is FQGNSA. Relative to germline, V is 6 bases shorter and J is 3 bases shorter, with 16 bases between their ends. Inclusive of the bounding cysteine and phenylalanine, the CDR3 is 15 residues long. CDR3 DNA is the only sequence kept; it has 45 bases, read in frame from the first base.